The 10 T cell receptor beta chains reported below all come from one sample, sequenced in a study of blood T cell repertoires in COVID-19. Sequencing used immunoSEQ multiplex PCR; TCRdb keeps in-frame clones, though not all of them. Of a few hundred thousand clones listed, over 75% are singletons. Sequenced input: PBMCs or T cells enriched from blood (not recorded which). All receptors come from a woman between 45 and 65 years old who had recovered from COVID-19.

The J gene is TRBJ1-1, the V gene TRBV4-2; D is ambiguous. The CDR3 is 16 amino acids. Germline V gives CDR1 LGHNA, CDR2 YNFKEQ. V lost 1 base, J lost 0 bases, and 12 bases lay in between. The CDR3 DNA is TGTGCCAGCAGCCAAGCCGCTGGACTAATGAACACTGAAGCTTTCTTT. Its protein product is CASSQAAGLMNTEAFF.

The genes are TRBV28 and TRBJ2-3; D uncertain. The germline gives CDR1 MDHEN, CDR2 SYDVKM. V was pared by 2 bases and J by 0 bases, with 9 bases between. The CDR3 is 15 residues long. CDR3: CASSLGVGSTDTQYF. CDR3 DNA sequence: TGTGCCAGCAGTTTAGGAGTCGGGAGCACAGATACGCAGTATTTT. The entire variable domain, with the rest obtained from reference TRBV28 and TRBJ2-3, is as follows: DVKVTQSSRYLVKRTGEKVFLECVQDMDHENMFWYRQDPGLGLRLIYFSYDVKMKEKGDIPEGYSVSREKKERFSLILESASTNQTSMYLCASSLGVGSTDTQYFGPGTRLTVL.

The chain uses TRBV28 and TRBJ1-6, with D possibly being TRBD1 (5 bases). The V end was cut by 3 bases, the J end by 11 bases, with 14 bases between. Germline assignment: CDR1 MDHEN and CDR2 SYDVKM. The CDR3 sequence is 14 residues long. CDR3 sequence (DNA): TGTGCCAGCAGTTTCTCGACAGAACGGGCACCCCTCCACTTT. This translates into CASSFSTERAPLHF.

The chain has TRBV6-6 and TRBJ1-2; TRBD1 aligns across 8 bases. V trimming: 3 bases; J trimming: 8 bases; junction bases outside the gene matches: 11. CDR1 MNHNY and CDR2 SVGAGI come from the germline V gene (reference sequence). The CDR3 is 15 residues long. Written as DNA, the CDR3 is TGTGCCAGCAGTTATACACCGGGACAGGCGTACGGCTACACCTTC. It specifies CASSYTPGQAYGYTF.

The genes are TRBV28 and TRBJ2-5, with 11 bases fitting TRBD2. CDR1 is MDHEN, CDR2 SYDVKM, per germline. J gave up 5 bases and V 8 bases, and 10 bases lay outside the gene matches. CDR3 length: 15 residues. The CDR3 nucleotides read TGTGCCAGCCGTAATGGAGTAGCGGGAGGGGAGACCCAGTACTTC. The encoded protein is CASRNGVAGGETQYF.

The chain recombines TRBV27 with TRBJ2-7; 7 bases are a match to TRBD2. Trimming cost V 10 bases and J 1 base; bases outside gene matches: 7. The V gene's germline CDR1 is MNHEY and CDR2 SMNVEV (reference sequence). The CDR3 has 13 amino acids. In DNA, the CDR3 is TGTGCCACCCGGACTAGTGGGTCCTACGAGCAGTACTTC. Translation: CATRTSGSYEQYF.

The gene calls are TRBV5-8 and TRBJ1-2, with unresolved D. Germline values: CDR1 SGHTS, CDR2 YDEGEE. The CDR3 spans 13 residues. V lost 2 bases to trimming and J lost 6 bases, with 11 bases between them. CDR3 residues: CASSFEVRDGYTF. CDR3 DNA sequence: TGTGCCAGCAGCTTCGAGGTTCGGGATGGCTACACCTTC. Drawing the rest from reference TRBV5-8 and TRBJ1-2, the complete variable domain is EAGVTQSPTHLIKTRGQQATLRCSPISGHTSVYWYQQALGLGLQFLLWYDEGEERNRGNFPPRFSGRQFPNYSSELNVNALELEDSALYLCASSFEVRDGYTFGSGTRLTVV.

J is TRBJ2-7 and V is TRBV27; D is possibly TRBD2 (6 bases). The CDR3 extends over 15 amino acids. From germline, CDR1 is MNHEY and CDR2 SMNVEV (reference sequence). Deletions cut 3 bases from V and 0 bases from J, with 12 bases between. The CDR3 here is CASSFRWGVSYEQYF. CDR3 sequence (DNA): TGTGCCAGCAGTTTTAGGTGGGGGGTCTCCTACGAGCAGTACTTC.

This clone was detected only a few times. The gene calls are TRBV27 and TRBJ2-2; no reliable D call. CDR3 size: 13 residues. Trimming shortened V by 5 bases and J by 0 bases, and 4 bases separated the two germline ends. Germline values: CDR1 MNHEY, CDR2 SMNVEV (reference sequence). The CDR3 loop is CASSTPNTGELFF. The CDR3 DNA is TGTGCCAGCAGTACTCCGAACACCGGGGAGCTGTTTTTT.

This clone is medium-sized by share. CDR3 bases: TGTGCCAGCAGCCAAGATTTGGGACAAGACTCCTACAATGAGCAGTTCTTC. This codes for CASSQDLGQDSYNEQFF. The V and J genes are TRBV3-1 (or the pseudogene TRBV3-2) and TRBJ2-1, with D tentatively TRBD1 (6 bases). The CDR3 runs 17 residues. Trimming removed 0 bases at V and 0 bases at J, with 12 bases between. From germline, CDR1 is LGHDT and CDR2 YNNKEL (reference sequence).